These 32 T cell receptor beta chains came from one sample sequenced in a study of cytomegalovirus exposure and HLA in healthy donors. Libraries were prepared by immunoSEQ multiplex PCR; TCRdb keeps only in-frame clonotypes and omits some of them. Of 95,000 to 150,000 clones detected, roughly 89% appear once; the ten largest clones hold 2% to 2.5%. Sequencing used PBMCs. The source of these receptors is a woman between 18 and 29 years old in good health and CMV-seronegative.

A single count supports this clone. The chain combines TRBV28 with TRBJ2-7; 12 nucleotides align to TRBD2. The V and J ends lost 2 bases and 6 bases, in that order; junction bases with no gene match: 5. Per the germline V gene, CDR1 is MDHEN and CDR2 is SYDVKM. The CDR3 contains 15 residues. CDR3 DNA: TGTGCCAGCAGTTTAACGCGACTAGCGGGAGTCGAGCAGTACTTC. Its translation is CASSLTRLAGVEQYF. The full variable domain, rest sourced from reference TRBV28 and TRBJ2-7, is DVKVTQSSRYLVKRTGEKVFLECVQDMDHENMFWYRQDPGLGLRLIYFSYDVKMKEKGDIPEGYSVSREKKERFSLILESASTNQTSMYLCASSLTRLAGVEQYFGPGTRLTVT.

The gene calls are TRBV7-6 and TRBJ2-1; D is perhaps TRBD2 (5 bases). V lost 5 bases to trimming and J lost 5 bases, with 16 bases between them. Germline V lookup: CDR1 SGHVS, CDR2 FNYEAQ. The CDR3 is 15 residues long. CDR3 loop: CASSLSPGLHNEQFF. The CDR3 nucleotides are TGTGCCAGCAGCCTATCCCCCGGACTCCACAATGAGCAGTTCTTC.

The gene calls are TRBV5-1 and TRBJ2-4; 7 nucleotides line up with TRBD2. The germline gives CDR1 SGHRS, CDR2 YFSETQ. J lost 1 base, V lost 4 bases, and 14 bases had no gene match. The CDR3 extends over 18 amino acids. CDR3 amino acids: CASSQAGSTSRAKNIQYF. CDR3 bases: TGCGCCAGCAGCCAAGCGGGATCCACATCTCGGGCCAAAAACATTCAGTACTTC.

This clone was detected only a few times. V is TRBV7-9 and J is TRBJ2-7; D is perhaps TRBD2 (5 bases). Between the trimmed V and J ends, which lost 5 bases and 6 bases, there was a span of 14 bases. In germline, CDR1 is SEHNR, CDR2 FQNEAQ (reference sequence). The CDR3 has 13 amino acids. The CDR3 reads CASSPATSVEQYF. CDR3 sequence (DNA): TGTGCCAGCAGCCCCGCTACTAGTGTCGAGCAGTACTTC.

In this sample, this clone turned up once. The V call is TRBV4-2, the J call TRBJ1-4; a weak D match, TRBD1 (6 bases). Germline V gene data show CDR1 as LGHNA and CDR2 as YNFKEQ. This CDR3 contains 14 residues. With 6 bases removed from V and 6 bases from J, the gap between germline ends came to 14 bases. CDR3 DNA sequence: TGTGCCAGCAGGCCGGTGGGGGCGGATGAAAAACTGTTTTTT. Amino acid sequence: CASRPVGADEKLFF.

The chain uses TRBV6-1 and TRBJ2-5; 11 bases are shared with TRBD2. Germline V lookup: CDR1 MNHNS, CDR2 SASEGT. The CDR3 has 15 amino acids. J was trimmed by 5 bases and V by 5 bases; bases with no gene match: 7. The CDR3 DNA sequence: TGTGCCAGCAGTTCCACTAGCGGGGGTGGGGAGACCCAGTACTTC. The encoded protein is CASSSTSGGGETQYF.

The V and J genes are TRBV4-2 and TRBJ2-3; 9 bases fit TRBD2. Germline V CDR1 and CDR2: LGHNA, YNFKEQ. CDR3 length equals 17 residues. The V and J ends lost 0 bases and 0 bases, in that order; junction bases with no gene match: 4. CDR3: CASSQEPSGISTDTQYF. CDR3 nucleotide sequence: TGTGCCAGCAGCCAAGAGCCTAGCGGGATTAGCACAGATACGCAGTATTTT.

This rearrangement joins TRBV19 to TRBJ2-6; tentative D call: TRBD2 (5 bases). The CDR3 runs 14 residues. The V and J ends lost 7 bases and 0 bases respectively, with 7 bases between them. In germline, CDR1 is LNHDA, CDR2 SQIVND (reference sequence). CDR3: CASTRDSGANVLTF. CDR3 DNA: TGTGCCAGTACCCGGGACTCTGGGGCCAACGTCCTGACTTTC.

The J gene is TRBJ2-7, the V gene TRBV29-1; 8 nucleotides align to TRBD2. This CDR3 is 13 amino acids long. Trimming cost V 5 bases and J 1 base; bases outside gene matches: 4. CDR1 SQVTM and CDR2 ANQGSEA come from the germline V gene. CDR3 DNA sequence: TGCAGCGTTAGCGGGAGAAATTCCTACGAGCAGTACTTC. Translated: CSVSGRNSYEQYF.

The chain combines TRBV5-4 with TRBJ1-1; a possible D gene is TRBD1 (5 bases). The CDR3 totals 14 residues. The germline V gene has CDR1 SGHNT and CDR2 YYREEE (reference sequence). Between the trimmed V and J ends, which lost 4 bases and 1 base, there was a span of 11 bases. As DNA, the CDR3 is TGTGCCAGCAGCCCGGACGGACAGAACACTGAAGCTTTCTTT. It yields the protein CASSPDGQNTEAFF.

The chain recombines TRBV20-1 with TRBJ2-1, with a possible D match to TRBD2 (6 bases). The CDR3 sequence is 10 residues long. In germline, CDR1 is DFQATT, CDR2 SNEGSKA (reference sequence). The ends were cut back, 5 bases at V and 14 bases at J, with 13 bases in the middle. CDR3 loop: CSAHGLKEFF. CDR3 DNA sequence: TGCAGTGCTCACGGACTAAAGGAGTTCTTC.

The chain couples TRBV9 to TRBJ2-3, with TRBD2 matching over 8 bases. CDR3 length equals 14 residues. V trimming: 3 bases; J trimming: 4 bases; junction bases outside the gene matches: 4. Per germline, CDR1 SGDLS and CDR2 YYNGEE. CDR3: CASSETSAADTQYF. The CDR3 coding sequence is TGTGCCAGCAGCGAGACTAGCGCGGCAGATACGCAGTATTTT.

This chain links TRBV5-6 with TRBJ2-3; a possible D gene is TRBD1 (7 bases). V lost 4 bases, J lost 4 bases, and 22 bases lay in between. The germline CDR1 and CDR2 sequences are SGHDT and YYEEEE. This CDR3 contains 17 residues. CDR3 sequence reads: CASSPNGGAGGSDTQYF. The CDR3 DNA is TGTGCCAGCAGCCCCAATGGAGGGGCAGGGGGGTCAGATACGCAGTATTTT.

The V call is TRBV19, the J call TRBJ2-7, with 8 bases identical to TRBD2. Germline V gives CDR1 LNHDA, CDR2 SQIVND (reference sequence). The CDR3 is made up of 12 amino acids. V was pared by 5 bases and J by 5 bases, with 2 bases of the junction left unmatched. CDR3 sequence (DNA): TGTGCCAGTAGTTTTAGCGGGAACGAGCAGTACTTC. Protein sequence: CASSFSGNEQYF.

This rearrangement joins TRBV5-6 to TRBJ2-1, with 11 bases lining up with TRBD2. The germline gives CDR1 SGHDT, CDR2 YYEEEE. This CDR3 comprises 16 residues. V shed 3 bases, J shed 4 bases, and the junction held 6 bases outside the gene matches. The CDR3 bases are TGTGCCAGCAGCTGGATGACTAGCGGGGTGTACAATGAGCAGTTCTTC. Amino acids: CASSWMTSGVYNEQFF.

The rearrangement uses TRBV5-1 and TRBJ2-2; TRBD1 matches at 9 bases. There are 17 residues in the CDR3. Germline CDR1 and CDR2: SGHRS and YFSETQ. Trimming at V came to 0 bases and at J to 8 bases, leaving 11 bases not matched to a gene. The DNA for the CDR3 is TGCGCCAGCAGCTTGGAAGCCGGGACAGGGTATTTTGGGGAGCTGTTTTTT. Translated: CASSLEAGTGYFGELFF.

This clone has a single count. The chain links TRBV6-1 to TRBJ1-2, with 7 bases identical to TRBD1. CDR1 is MNHNS, CDR2 SASEGT, per germline. Trimming cost V 2 bases and J 0 bases; bases outside gene matches: 3. The CDR3 loop spans 15 amino acids. The CDR3 bases are TGTGCCAGCAGTGAAAGGGGGCGTACTAACTATGGCTACACCTTC. Translated: CASSERGRTNYGYTF.

The chain links TRBV5-1 to TRBJ2-7, with unresolved D. From germline, CDR1 is SGHRS and CDR2 YFSETQ. V lost 4 bases and J 5 bases, leaving 10 bases between the germline ends. The CDR3 covers 12 residues. In DNA form, the CDR3 reads TGCGCCAGCAGCCCTCCAGGCAACGAGCAGTACTTC. It codes for CASSPPGNEQYF.

This chain links TRBV19 with TRBJ2-7; D may be TRBD2 (6 bases). The CDR3 totals 16 residues. CDR1 and CDR2 from the germline V gene are LNHDA and SQIVND (reference sequence). V was shortened by 2 bases and J by 4 bases, with 18 bases between the two germline ends. The CDR3 protein is CASSIIGGGSGYEQYF. In DNA form, the CDR3 reads TGTGCCAGTAGTATAATCGGGGGAGGATCAGGGTACGAGCAGTACTTC.

The gene calls are TRBV5-1 and TRBJ2-5; TRBD2 aligns across 13 bases. Looked up from germline, CDR1 is SGHRS and CDR2 is YFSETQ. The CDR3 has 17 amino acids. V shed 4 bases and J 5 bases; nucleotides not matched to a gene: 11. The CDR3 region has the DNA TGCGCCAGCAGCCCAGCCCGGACTAGCGGGAGTCGGGAGACCCAGTACTTC. Translating gives CASSPARTSGSRETQYF.

The J gene is TRBJ1-3, the V gene TRBV7-4, with D hard to call. With 5 bases removed from V and 0 bases from J, the gap between germline ends came to 14 bases. The CDR3 runs 16 residues. CDR1 is SGHVT, CDR2 SQSDAQ, per germline. The CDR3 loop is CASSRASGSSGNTIYF. The CDR3 DNA sequence: TGTGCCAGCAGCCGCGCTAGCGGGAGCTCTGGAAACACCATATATTTT.

The chain employs TRBV5-4 and TRBJ2-7; the match to TRBD1 covers 9 bases. Germline CDR1 SGHNT, CDR2 YYREEE (reference sequence). V was pared by 0 bases and J by 2 bases, with 0 bases of the junction left unmatched. The CDR3 has 14 amino acids. CDR3 amino acids: CASSLGQGAYEQYF. The CDR3 region has the DNA TGTGCCAGCAGCTTGGGACAGGGGGCCTACGAGCAGTACTTC.

The chain combines TRBV7-2 with TRBJ2-7; 10 bases match TRBD2. This CDR3 has 14 amino acids. Trimming took 0 bases from V and 7 from J; bases not matched to a gene: 3. The germline CDR1 and CDR2 sequences are SGHTA and FQGNSA. DNA for the CDR3: TGTGCCAGCAGCTTAGCTCCGACTAGCGGGGAGCAGTACTTC. Its translation is CASSLAPTSGEQYF.

V is TRBV4-1 and J is TRBJ2-1; TRBD2 agrees at 14 bases. The CDR3 loop spans 16 amino acids. From germline, CDR1 is MGHRA and CDR2 YSYEKL. J was trimmed by 6 bases and V by 5 bases; bases with no gene match: 6. The CDR3 DNA is TGCGCCAGCAGCGGCGCGGGACTAGCGGGAGCCAATGAGCAGTTCTTC. Protein: CASSGAGLAGANEQFF.

This clone was seen a handful of times. The gene calls are TRBV10-3 and TRBJ1-2, with TRBD1 matching over 8 bases. V shed 6 bases and J 2 bases; nucleotides not matched to a gene: 5. The CDR3 runs to 14 residues. In germline, CDR1 is ENHRY, CDR2 SYGVKD. The DNA for the CDR3 is TGTGCCATCAGCAAGGACAGGGAGAACTATGGCTACACCTTC. As protein: CAISKDRENYGYTF.

The gene calls are TRBV6-1 and TRBJ2-7; 12 nucleotides line up with TRBD1. After removal of 6 bases from V and 5 bases from J, the junction contained 5 bases not matched to a gene. Germline CDR1 reads MNHNS; CDR2 reads SASEGT. The CDR3 contains 14 residues. The CDR3 nucleotides are TGTGCCAGCAGACCGGGACAGGGGGCTGACGAGCAGTACTTC. Protein product: CASRPGQGADEQYF.

This chain uses TRBV7-9 with TRBJ2-1, with 8 bases identical to TRBD2. The CDR3 totals 14 residues. J was trimmed by 7 bases and V by 5 bases; bases with no gene match: 7. Germline lookup yields CDR1 SEHNR and CDR2 FQNEAQ (reference sequence). CDR3 sequence reads: CASSPLGLVNEQFF. The CDR3 coding sequence is TGTGCCAGCAGCCCCCTGGGACTAGTTAATGAGCAGTTCTTC.

The chain has TRBV5-1 and TRBJ1-2; tentative D call: TRBD1 (5 bases). The V end was cut by 2 bases, the J end by 9 bases, with 14 bases between. This CDR3 contains 13 residues. Germline V gives CDR1 SGHRS, CDR2 YFSETQ. CDR3 DNA: TGCGCCAGCAGCTTAACAGGCCAAACTAGCTACACCTTC. The encoded protein is CASSLTGQTSYTF.

This clone was observed once. An end of the junction differs from the germline gene, which may be a read error. The chain links TRBV4-1 to TRBJ2-1, with 10 bases matching TRBD2. In germline, CDR1 is MGHRA, CDR2 YSYEKL. The CDR3 is 15 residues long. CDR3 loop: CASTQSSGSYNEQFF. The CDR3 DNA follows: TGCGCCAGCACCCAATCTAGCGGGAGTTACAATGAGCAGTTCTTC.

The chain combines TRBV18 with TRBJ1-1; possible D gene TRBD1, 5 bases. The CDR3 totals 14 residues. Germline V lookup: CDR1 KGHSH, CDR2 LQKENI. Trimming left V 4 bases short and J 1 base short, with 10 bases between. CDR3 region: CASSRKQGNTEAFF. Here the CDR3 DNA reads TGTGCCAGCTCACGAAAGCAGGGGAACACTGAAGCTTTCTTT.

This chain links TRBV6-5 with TRBJ2-7; 10 nucleotides agree with TRBD1. CDR1 MNHEY and CDR2 SVGAGI come from the germline V gene. The J segment lost 3 bases and the V segment lost 5 bases, leaving 4 bases of the junction unmatched. CDR3 size: 14 residues. CDR3 in amino acids: CASSPRTGGYEQYF. In DNA form, the CDR3 reads TGTGCCAGCAGTCCGCGGACAGGGGGCTACGAGCAGTACTTC.

The chain has TRBV6-1 and TRBJ1-1; 7 positions agree with TRBD1. The CDR3 runs 14 residues. J gave up 2 bases and V 6 bases, and 6 bases lay outside the gene matches. Germline V lookup: CDR1 MNHNS, CDR2 SASEGT. CDR3 DNA: TGTGCCAGCAGCAGAGGGGGCCTCAACACTGAAGCTTTCTTT. Its translation is CASSRGGLNTEAFF.